Shown below are 24 T cell receptor beta chains from a single sample sequenced in a study of vaccination and CD4 T cells after COVID-19. Treatment meaning: roughly ten-day PBMC culture with coronavirus spike peptide pools or control peptides (ViraFEST assay). Sequencing of DNA taken from cultured CD4+ T cells relied on the Oncomine TCR Beta short-read assay. Each CDR3 protein is one row after TCRdb ran MiXCR on the PCR reads. The table has some 4,000 distinct CDR3 sequences, 35% to 55% seen once. No antigen has been assigned to these receptors. Sample: CD4+ T cells from blood, cultured in vitro. Source of these receptors: a human donor who had recovered from COVID-19.

The chain combines TRBV6-1 with TRBJ2-1, with 16 positions matching TRBD2. The CDR3 totals 15 residues. Germline assignment: CDR1 MNHNS and CDR2 SASEGT. J lost 5 bases, V lost 8 bases, and 3 bases had no gene match. The CDR3 coding sequence is TGTGCCAGCGAGGGACTAGCGGGAGGGCACAATGAGCAGTTCTTC. It encodes CASEGLAGGHNEQFF.

CDR3 bases: TGTGCCAGCAGCCCCCGACAGGGGTACCAAGAGACCCAGTACTTC. Translating gives CASSPRQGYQETQYF. The V call is TRBV9, the J call TRBJ2-5, with 8 bases matching TRBD1. J was trimmed by 0 bases and V by 4 bases; bases with no gene match: 5. CDR1 and CDR2 from the germline V gene are SGDLS and YYNGEE. CDR3 length equals 15 residues.

By proportion, this clonotype is medium-sized. This rearrangement joins TRBV12-3 or TRBV12-4 to TRBJ1-1; possible D gene TRBD1, 6 bases. This CDR3 comprises 13 residues. Trimming took 6 bases from V and 0 from J, leaving 8 bases between them. The CDR3 coding sequence is TGTGCCAGCAGGAGGGACATGAACACTGAAGCTTTCTTT. This encodes CASRRDMNTEAFF.

In its sample, this clonotype ranks as medium-sized. V usage is TRBV5-1 and J usage is TRBJ2-3; 9 bases match TRBD1. Germline loops: CDR1 SGHRS, CDR2 YFSETQ. V trimming: 7 bases; J trimming: 5 bases; junction bases outside the gene matches: 8. The CDR3 is made up of 14 amino acids. CDR3 bases: TGCGCCAGCCGGACAGGGGTCTTGGGAGATACGCAGTATTTT. Protein: CASRTGVLGDTQYF. Full variable domain (missing parts from reference TRBV5-1 and TRBJ2-3): KAGVTQTPRYLIKTRGQQVTLSCSPISGHRSVSWYQQTPGQGLQFLFEYFSETQRNKGNFPGRFSGRQFSNSRSEMNVSTLELGDSALYLCASRTGVLGDTQYFGPGTRLTVL.

The sample holds a few counts of this clonotype. V gene TRBV20-1 combines with J gene TRBJ1-1; no reliable D call. Trimming stripped 3 bases from V and 1 base from J, with 6 bases between. Germline V CDR1 and CDR2: DFQATT, SNEGSKA (reference sequence). The CDR3 covers 12 residues. The CDR3, as DNA: TGCAGTGCTAGTTGGGGGAACACTGAAGCTTTCTTT. This translates into CSASWGNTEAFF.

The chain joins TRBV2 to TRBJ2-4, with D possibly called TRBD1 or TRBD2 (5 bases each). From germline, CDR1 is SNHLY and CDR2 FYNNEI. There are 16 residues in the CDR3. Trimming took off 5 bases at V and 5 bases at J, with 19 bases between the two ends. CDR3 DNA sequence: TGTGCCAGCAGTCCTCGGACTGGGGGATGGCAAAACATTCAGTACTTC. It yields the protein CASSPRTGGWQNIQYF. Full variable domain (missing parts from reference TRBV2 and TRBJ2-4): EPEVTQTPSHQVTQMGQEVILRCVPISNHLYFYWYRQILGQKVEFLVSFYNNEISEKSEIFDDQFSVERPDGSNFTLKIRSTKLEDSAMYFCASSPRTGGWQNIQYFGAGTRLSVL.

This clonotype was seen more than once but under ten times. The chain joins TRBV7-2 to TRBJ2-2; TRBD2 matches at 7 bases. The CDR3 runs to 17 residues. V trimming: 4 bases; J trimming: 6 bases; junction bases outside the gene matches: 14. Germline V gives CDR1 SGHTA, CDR2 FQGNSA. CDR3 in amino acids: CASSSRAASGSSGELFF. DNA for the CDR3: TGTGCCAGCAGCTCACGCGCAGCTAGCGGCTCTTCCGGGGAGCTGTTTTTT.

This clonotype was detected only a few times. This sequence joins TRBV7-8 and TRBJ1-5; D possibly corresponds to TRBD1 (5 bases). Looked up from germline, CDR1 is SGHVS and CDR2 is FQNEAQ. This CDR3 contains 13 residues. With 1 base removed from V and 4 bases from J, the gap between germline ends came to 5 bases. This CDR3 is CASSLGQNQPQHF. The CDR3 DNA follows: TGTGCCAGCAGCTTAGGACAGAATCAGCCCCAGCATTTT.

The V and J genes are TRBV4-3 and TRBJ2-4; 7 bases match TRBD2. This CDR3 has 13 amino acids. V was pared by 0 bases and J by 8 bases, with 1 base of the junction left unmatched. Per the germline V gene, CDR1 is LGHNA and CDR2 is YSLEER. Here the CDR3 DNA reads TGCGCCAGCAGCCAAGATGGGGGGGACATTCAGTACTTC. This encodes CASSQDGGDIQYF.

The genes are TRBV2 and TRBJ1-6; D remains unclear. Germline CDR1 reads SNHLY; CDR2 reads FYNNEI. The CDR3 loop spans 13 amino acids. Trimming removed 0 bases from V and 9 bases from J, with 6 bases in between. The CDR3 bases are TGTGCCAGCAGTGAAGCGCGAGGTTCACCCCTCCACTTT. As protein: CASSEARGSPLHF.

The chain carries TRBV9 and TRBJ2-7, with D unresolved. Germline V gives CDR1 SGDLS, CDR2 YYNGEE. V was clipped by 0 bases and J by 6 bases, with 16 bases between them. This CDR3 is built from 15 residues. In nucleotides, the CDR3 is TGTGCCAGCAGCGTAGATGGTCCAGCCTCCGCCGAGCAGTACTTC. Protein sequence: CASSVDGPASAEQYF.

This clonotype was seen more than once but under ten times. The chain employs TRBV2 and TRBJ2-3; 9 bases map to TRBD1. Germline V gene sequence: CDR1 SNHLY, CDR2 FYNNEI. J gave up 6 bases and V 8 bases, and 9 bases lay outside the gene matches. The CDR3 loop spans 14 amino acids. CDR3 nucleotide sequence: TGTGCCAGCTCTAAACAGGGGGCGACGGATACGCAGTATTTT. Translating it yields CASSKQGATDTQYF.

J is TRBJ2-1 and V is TRBV20-1; 10 bases line up with TRBD2. The CDR3 is 17 amino acids. Looked up from germline, CDR1 is DFQATT and CDR2 is SNEGSKA (reference sequence). V was pared by 5 bases and J by 9 bases, with 19 bases of the junction left unmatched. The DNA for the CDR3 is TGCAGTGCTCGACCAGGGGATCTAGCGGGAGCCTCGGGTGAGCAGTTCTTC. The encoded protein is CSARPGDLAGASGEQFF.

This clonotype was seen a handful of times. The chain carries TRBV2 and TRBJ1-6, with D hard to call. Trimming took off 4 bases at V and 13 bases at J, with 8 bases between the two ends. The CDR3 extends over 11 amino acids. The germline gives CDR1 SNHLY, CDR2 FYNNEI. The CDR3 protein is CASSADFPLHF. DNA for the CDR3: TGTGCCAGCAGTGCAGACTTTCCCCTCCACTTT. The variable domain in full, with the rest retrieved from reference TRBV2 and TRBJ1-6, is EPEVTQTPSHQVTQMGQEVILRCVPISNHLYFYWYRQILGQKVEFLVSFYNNEISEKSEIFDDQFSVERPDGSNFTLKIRSTKLEDSAMYFCASSADFPLHFGNGTRLTVT.

The CDR3 protein is CATSVLGDGFMHSPLHF. The CDR3 region has the DNA TGTGCCACCAGTGTCCTCGGGGATGGGTTTATGCATTCACCCCTCCACTTT. The chain couples TRBV24-1 to TRBJ1-6; D is ambiguous. Trimming shortened V by 5 bases and J by 8 bases, and 21 bases separated the two germline ends. From germline, CDR1 is KGHDR and CDR2 SFDVKD. This CDR3 is 17 amino acids long.

The chain combines TRBV6-5 with TRBJ2-3; 10 positions agree with TRBD1. The CDR3 consists of 15 residues. With V trimmed by 2 bases and J by 3 bases, 2 bases remained unmatched. Germline V lookup: CDR1 MNHEY, CDR2 SVGAGI. CDR3 bases: TGTGCCAGCAGTTACGGGACAGGGGATACAGATACGCAGTATTTT. Translated: CASSYGTGDTDTQYF.

This clonotype was picked up a small number of times. The rearrangement joins TRBV7-2 to TRBJ2-7, with no clear D. This CDR3 has 15 amino acids. Germline CDR1 is SGHTA and CDR2 is FQGNSA. Trimming removed 5 bases at V and 2 bases at J, with 16 bases between. The CDR3 bases are TGTGCCAGCAGCAACCTCAGAGGCACCACCTACGAGCAGTACTTC. Encoded protein: CASSNLRGTTYEQYF.

The V and J genes are TRBV20-1 and TRBJ1-2; TRBD1 might be the D (6 bases). The CDR3 has 14 residues. V was trimmed by 5 bases and J by 4 bases, leaving 17 bases between them. Germline V gene lookup returns CDR1 DFQATT and CDR2 SNEGSKA (reference sequence). CDR3 DNA sequence: TGCAGTGCTCTATTACAGGGCGATGGCTATGGCTACACCTTC. As protein: CSALLQGDGYGYTF.

The CDR3 sequence: CASSEEGHGYTF. DNA of the CDR3: TGCGCCAGCAGTGAGGAGGGGCATGGCTACACCTTC. The gene calls are TRBV5-1 and TRBJ1-2; D is possibly TRBD1 (5 bases). Trimming shortened V by 5 bases and J by 6 bases, and 11 bases separated the two germline ends. CDR1 is SGHRS and CDR2 is YFSETQ in the germline V gene. The CDR3 consists of 12 residues.

This clonotype was seen only once. In DNA, the CDR3 is TGTGCCAGCAGCTTGGTTGGGGGCGAGGTTTGGACAGATACGCAGTATTTT. Translation: CASSLVGGEVWTDTQYF. The chain is built from TRBV5-6 and TRBJ2-3; a possible D gene is TRBD1 (6 bases). This CDR3 is built from 17 residues. CDR1 is SGHDT, CDR2 YYEEEE, per germline. Trimming cost V 0 bases and J 3 bases, with 17 bases left between them.

By sample share, this clonotype is large. CDR3 sequence: CASRAGQGSPGELFF. DNA of the CDR3: TGTGCCAGCAGAGCGGGACAGGGGTCTCCCGGGGAGCTGTTTTTT. This chain links TRBV6-1 with TRBJ2-2, with 10 nucleotides matching TRBD1. The germline V gene encodes CDR1 MNHNS and CDR2 SASEGT. This CDR3 is built from 15 residues. Unmatched junction bases numbered 7, after V lost 6 bases and J lost 6 bases.

This clonotype was detected a few times. V and J are TRBV6-2 or TRBV6-3 and TRBJ2-7; possible D gene TRBD1, 6 bases. This CDR3 spans 14 amino acids. Germline V gene sequence: CDR1 MNHEY, CDR2 SVGEGT. Trimming removed 6 bases from V and 2 bases from J, with 14 bases in between. Written as DNA, the CDR3 is TGTGCCAGCAGCCGTGGACAGAGCCCCTACGAGCAGTACTTC. Translation: CASSRGQSPYEQYF.

The genes are TRBV6-1 and TRBJ1-2; TRBD1 is a possible D gene (5 bases). Germline lookup yields CDR1 MNHNS and CDR2 SASEGT. There are 13 residues in the CDR3. V was shortened by 6 bases and J by 4 bases, with 12 bases between the two germline ends. The CDR3 loop is CASRTASGYGYTF. DNA for the CDR3: TGTGCCAGCAGGACAGCTTCTGGCTATGGCTACACCTTC.

This clonotype occurred a few times. J is TRBJ1-2 and V is TRBV6-5; a weak D match, TRBD1 (6 bases). The CDR3 extends over 14 amino acids. V was trimmed by 4 bases and J by 8 bases, leaving 17 bases between them. CDR1 and CDR2 from the germline V gene are MNHEY and SVGAGI. The CDR3 DNA sequence: TGTGCCAGCAGTTTCGTCGGGGGGGCGGAGGGCTACACCTTC. It codes for CASSFVGGAEGYTF.